Each of the 16 T cell receptor beta chains below was sequenced from the same sample in a study of T cell responses to AZD1222 COVID-19 vaccine. Profiling relied on immunoSEQ multiplex PCR, and the TCRdb table lists in-frame clones only, not all of them. The profile shows some 120,000 clones, 92% of them singletons. Sequencing used peripheral blood, obtained 28 days after the second AZD1222 dose. These receptors all come from an adult who received the AZD1222 COVID-19 vaccine.

The V and J genes are TRBV7-8 and TRBJ2-7; D unresolved. This CDR3 has 14 amino acids. Germline CDR1 is SGHVS and CDR2 is FQNEAQ. Trimming shortened V by 5 bases and J by 3 bases, and 14 bases separated the two germline ends. In DNA, the CDR3 is TGTGCCAGCAGCCGAGGTGACGGATTCTACGAGCAGTACTTC. This gives the protein CASSRGDGFYEQYF.

The rearrangement uses TRBV2 and TRBJ1-4, with 7 positions matching TRBD1. V shed 5 bases, J shed 6 bases, and the junction held 6 bases outside the gene matches. The CDR3 totals 14 residues. Germline CDR1 reads SNHLY; CDR2 reads FYNNEI. The CDR3, as DNA: TGTGCCAGCAGTAACTACGGGACAGATGAAAAACTGTTTTTT. Its translation is CASSNYGTDEKLFF.

This chain uses TRBV9 with TRBJ2-3, with TRBD2 identical over 10 bases. The germline gives CDR1 SGDLS, CDR2 YYNGEE. The CDR3 is made up of 16 amino acids. V was pared by 3 bases and J by 1 base, with 5 bases of the junction left unmatched. Here the CDR3 reads CASSALAGGGTDTQYF. CDR3 nucleotide sequence: TGTGCCAGCAGCGCGTTAGCGGGAGGAGGCACAGATACGCAGTATTTT.

The rearrangement links TRBV10-2 to TRBJ2-4, with D unresolved. Germline V lookup: CDR1 WSHSY, CDR2 SAAADI. The CDR3 spans 17 residues. The V gene lost 1 base and the J gene lost 4 bases, with 17 bases spanning the gap. CDR3 loop: CASSEFALEQKKNIQYF. DNA of the CDR3: TGCGCCAGCAGTGAGTTCGCATTGGAGCAGAAAAAAAACATTCAGTACTTC.

The rearrangement joins TRBV9 to TRBJ2-7; D possibly corresponds to TRBD2 (6 bases). Per the germline V gene, CDR1 is SGDLS and CDR2 is YYNGEE. CDR3 length: 16 amino acids. The V end was cut by 4 bases, the J end by 2 bases, with 19 bases between. This CDR3 is CASSPSQKRVPYEQYF. The CDR3 bases are TGTGCCAGCAGCCCCTCCCAGAAGCGGGTCCCCTACGAGCAGTACTTC.

The chain joins TRBV7-9 to TRBJ2-2; D gene ambiguous. The CDR3 is 14 amino acids. From germline, CDR1 is SEHNR and CDR2 FQNEAQ (reference sequence). The V end was cut by 9 bases, the J end by 2 bases, with 13 bases between. CDR3 loop: CARPGTSNTGELFF. The CDR3 nucleotides read TGTGCCAGGCCCGGAACTTCTAACACCGGGGAGCTGTTTTTT.

V usage is TRBV4-1 and J usage is TRBJ1-3, with D perhaps matching TRBD1 (6 bases). Germline V gene sequence: CDR1 MGHRA, CDR2 YSYEKL. Trimming took off 4 bases at V and 0 bases at J, with 19 bases between the two ends. This CDR3 has 18 residues. This CDR3 reads CASSREATGPFSGNTIYF. The CDR3 DNA reads TGCGCCAGCAGCCGAGAAGCGACAGGACCCTTCTCTGGAAACACCATATATTTT.

V gene TRBV2 combines with J gene TRBJ2-7; D remains unclear. The CDR3 has 11 residues. The germline V gene encodes CDR1 SNHLY and CDR2 FYNNEI. V gave up 7 bases and J gave up 5 bases, with 9 bases separating them. CDR3 loop: CASTSPHEQYF. The CDR3 coding sequence is TGTGCCAGCACTAGTCCGCACGAGCAGTACTTC.

The rearrangement uses TRBV2 and TRBJ1-2; D is unclear. The length of the CDR3 is 13 residues. Germline CDR1 SNHLY, CDR2 FYNNEI. The ends were cut back, 4 bases at V and 8 bases at J, with 14 bases in the middle. CDR3 in amino acids: CASSVLGLEGYTF. The CDR3 nucleotides are TGTGCCAGCAGTGTGCTGGGTTTAGAAGGCTACACCTTC.

The gene calls are TRBV5-6 and TRBJ2-7; possibly TRBD1 for D (6 bases). The length of the CDR3 is 14 residues. The V gene's germline CDR1 is SGHDT and CDR2 YYEEEE. The V and J ends lost 1 base and 2 bases respectively, with 10 bases between them. The CDR3 spells CASSLPRGAYEQYF. Written as DNA, the CDR3 is TGTGCCAGCAGCTTGCCCAGGGGAGCCTACGAGCAGTACTTC.

The V gene is TRBV18, the J gene TRBJ2-2, with unresolved D. CDR1 and CDR2 (germline): KGHSH, LQKENI. This CDR3 has 14 amino acids. Trimming left V 2 bases short and J 7 bases short, with 11 bases between. The CDR3 bases are TGTGCCAGCTCACCAGACTCAACCGTCGGGGAGCTGTTTTTT. It translates to CASSPDSTVGELFF.

The genes are TRBV2 and TRBJ1-6; no firm D call. Per germline, CDR1 SNHLY and CDR2 FYNNEI. The V and J ends lost 6 bases and 10 bases respectively, with 7 bases between them. The CDR3 covers 11 residues. The CDR3 DNA sequence: TGTGCCAGCAGGGTGGGGTCACCCCTCCACTTT. It specifies CASRVGSPLHF.

The V call is TRBV7-9, the J call TRBJ2-6; possible D gene TRBD1, 5 bases. The CDR3 runs 16 residues. Germline V CDR1 and CDR2: SEHNR, FQNEAQ (reference sequence). V was trimmed by 5 bases and J by 2 bases, leaving 13 bases between them. As DNA, the CDR3 is TGTGCCAGCAGCCCCCCCTGGGGCGCTGGGGCCAACGTCCTGACTTTC. It yields the protein CASSPPWGAGANVLTF.

V gene TRBV11-1 combines with J gene TRBJ2-1, with D unclear. V was trimmed by 1 base and J by 6 bases, leaving 4 bases between them. The CDR3 runs to 12 residues. Germline V gives CDR1 SGHAT, CDR2 FQDESV (reference sequence). The DNA of the CDR3 is TGTGCCAGCAGCTTAGAAGGCAATGAGCAGTTCTTC. It specifies CASSLEGNEQFF. Full variable domain (rest looked up from reference TRBV11-1 and TRBJ2-1): EAEVAQSPRYKITEKSQAVAFWCDPISGHATLYWYRQILGQGPELLVQFQDESVVDDSQLPKDRFSAERLKGVDSTLKIQPAELGDSAMYLCASSLEGNEQFFGPGTRLTVL.

The rearrangement uses TRBV12-3 or TRBV12-4 and TRBJ2-3; D is unresolved. The length of the CDR3 is 13 residues. V lost 3 bases and J 6 bases, leaving 10 bases between the germline ends. The CDR3: CASSLTGQDTQYF. The CDR3 DNA sequence: TGTGCCAGCAGTTTGACTGGGCAGGATACGCAGTATTTT.

This CDR3 is CAIHDGTAYGYTF. The DNA of the CDR3 is TGTGCCATCCACGACGGGACAGCCTATGGCTACACCTTC. This sequence joins TRBV28 and TRBJ1-2; TRBD1 matches at 7 bases. V was clipped by 10 bases and J by 4 bases; unmatched bases: 9. Germline loops: CDR1 MDHEN, CDR2 SYDVKM. There are 13 residues in the CDR3.